These 11 T cell receptor beta chains were sequenced from one sample in a study of shared clonotypes between healthy human individuals. Using immunoSEQ multiplex PCR, the repertoire was profiled, and TCRdb retains in-frame clones only, with some absent. The sample carries approximately 1.4 million clones, nearly 99% recorded once. Sequences were obtained from naive CD4+ T cells sorted from blood. Subset: CD45RA+ positively selected. The receptors were sampled from a man aged 25 to 45 in good health.

The chain joins TRBV19 to TRBJ2-3, with 13 positions matching TRBD2. V lost 4 bases, J lost 4 bases, and 5 bases stayed unmatched. The CDR3 loop spans 16 amino acids. Germline CDR1 and CDR2: LNHDA and SQIVND (reference sequence). Written as DNA, the CDR3 is TGTGCCAGTAGTACCGGACTAGCGGGAGTAGCAGATACGCAGTATTTT. It specifies CASSTGLAGVADTQYF.

Of note for this clone: Other DNA sequences of this sample code for an identical CDR3. The genes are TRBV7-9 and TRBJ2-7, with TRBD1 matching 7 bases. The CDR3 covers 13 residues. The V and J ends lost 5 bases and 0 bases, in that order; junction bases with no gene match: 1. CDR1 and CDR2 from the germline V gene are SEHNR and FQNEAQ (reference sequence). CDR3 sequence (DNA): TGTGCCAGCAGCCGACAGGGCTCCTACGAGCAGTACTTC. Translating gives CASSRQGSYEQYF.

The chain uses TRBV18 and TRBJ2-2; D is ambiguous. The CDR3 has 16 amino acids. V was cut by 6 bases and J by 4 bases, with 18 bases left in between. Germline V CDR1 and CDR2: KGHSH, LQKENI. In DNA form, the CDR3 reads TGTGCCAGCTCCTTTGGTTCTGCCCGTAGCACCGGGGAGCTGTTTTTT. This translates into CASSFGSARSTGELFF.

This chain links TRBV2 with TRBJ1-1; D gene uncertain. The CDR3 contains 14 residues. The V end lost 6 bases, the J end lost 1 base, and 12 bases lay between the germline ends. The germline V gene encodes CDR1 SNHLY and CDR2 FYNNEI. Written as DNA, the CDR3 is TGTGCCAGCAGCCCCCCTCTGAGGAACACTGAAGCTTTCTTT. This gives the protein CASSPPLRNTEAFF.

The chain recombines TRBV7-2 with TRBJ2-7; the D is unclear. The CDR3 totals 14 residues. Germline V gene lookup returns CDR1 SGHTA and CDR2 FQGNSA. V was trimmed by 0 bases and J by 3 bases, leaving 9 bases between them. The CDR3 nucleotides are TGTGCCAGCAGCTTAGCGGTTAGGAACTACGAGCAGTACTTC. It is translated as CASSLAVRNYEQYF.

The chain uses TRBV30 and TRBJ2-5, with D perhaps matching TRBD1 (6 bases). Trimming took 4 bases from V and 5 from J, leaving 17 bases between them. The CDR3 extends over 14 amino acids. Germline V gives CDR1 GTSNPN, CDR2 SVGIG (reference sequence). CDR3 sequence reads: CAWTTGMAGETQYF. CDR3 sequence (DNA): TGTGCCTGGACAACAGGGATGGCCGGGGAGACCCAGTACTTC.

The V gene is TRBV9, the J gene TRBJ2-1; 10 positions agree with TRBD2. The V gene's germline CDR1 is SGDLS and CDR2 YYNGEE. The CDR3 is 20 residues long. V lost 3 bases to trimming and J lost 1 base; unmatched junction nucleotides: 16. CDR3 amino acids: CASSARGESGRAGSYNEQFF. CDR3 nucleotide sequence: TGTGCCAGCAGCGCCAGGGGTGAGAGCGGGAGGGCCGGGTCCTACAATGAGCAGTTCTTC.

V and J are TRBV18 and TRBJ1-2; D gene unclear. This CDR3 is built from 13 residues. Germline V CDR1 and CDR2: KGHSH, LQKENI. Trimming left V 3 bases short and J 5 bases short, with 10 bases between. As DNA, the CDR3 is TGTGCCAGCTCACCTAGAGTTTTATATGGCTACACCTTC. It codes for CASSPRVLYGYTF.

This clone was seen a single time. CDR3 nucleotides: TGCGCCAGCAGCTTCACCGGGAAAAACACCGGGGAGCTGTTTTTT. Translating gives CASSFTGKNTGELFF. The gene calls are TRBV5-1 and TRBJ2-2; tentative D call: TRBD2 (5 bases). CDR1 is SGHRS, CDR2 YFSETQ, per germline. The V gene lost 2 bases and the J gene lost 2 bases, with 10 bases spanning the gap. CDR3 length equals 15 residues.

A remark on this clone: The germline gene is not matched at one end of the junction; a read error may be the cause. This rearrangement joins TRBV5-3 to TRBJ2-7; 8 bases line up with TRBD2. Being an ORF, TRBV5-3 has a function that is uncertain. This CDR3 spans 13 amino acids. The CDR3 DNA is TGTGCCAGCAGCTCGACTAGCGAATCCGAGCAGTACTTC. Its translation is CASSSTSESEQYF.

The chain carries TRBV29-1 and TRBJ1-1, with 10 bases aligning to TRBD1. CDR1 and CDR2 from the germline V gene are SQVTM and ANQGSEA. Unmatched junction bases numbered 5, after V lost 4 bases and J lost 3 bases. The length of the CDR3 is 14 residues. The CDR3 DNA is TGCAGCGTTGGGGACAGGGGACGTCACACTGAAGCTTTCTTT. Translation gives CSVGDRGRHTEAFF.